What follows is one T cell receptor beta chain and its context. The source of the sample is a study of Ad26.COV2.S vaccination and SARS-CoV-2 variants. Data came from immunoSEQ multiplex PCR; TCRdb stores just in-frame clones and leaves some out. The sample contains 120,000 to 150,000 clones, 80% to 90% of which appear only once. The specimen was peripheral blood, collected after recovery from COVID-19. The source is a human donor who had recovered from COVID-19.

CDR3 in DNA: TGTGCCAGCAGCCCCCGGGGGCCCCTTTCGTGGGCTTTCTTT. It codes for CASSPRGPLSWAFF. This sequence joins TRBV28 and TRBJ1-1; tentatively, D is TRBD1 (6 bases). Trimming took off 6 bases at V and 11 bases at J, with 22 bases between the two ends. Germline V gene lookup returns CDR1 MDHEN and CDR2 SYDVKM. The CDR3 runs to 14 residues. Together with reference TRBV28 and TRBJ1-1, the CDR3 gives the full variable domain: DVKVTQSSRYLVKRTGEKVFLECVQDMDHENMFWYRQDPGLGLRLIYFSYDVKMKEKGDIPEGYSVSREKKERFSLILESASTNQTSMYLCASSPRGPLSWAFFGQGTRLTVV.